This T cell receptor (beta chain) was found in a study of CD8 T cells in Susac syndrome. About this clonotype: Its antigen is undetermined.

Overall study results and limits: Only a relatively small number of individuals were included in the TCR sequencing and HLA analysis.

When the RNA was reverse transcribed, random hexamers were used with an input of roughly 0.45 to 1 ug. TCRdb re-called the immunoSEQ multiplex PCR reads through MiXCR, storing one row per CDR3 protein. The data show around 300,000 distinct CDR3 sequences, roughly nine tenths seen once. TEMRA cells were FACS-enriched, with CD8+ and CD4+ T cells isolated negatively. V lost 4 bases to trimming and J lost 1 base; unmatched junction nucleotides: 9. Germline V CDR1 and CDR2: SGHRS, YFSETQ. The CDR3 contains 16 residues. The TCR comes from a human donor with multiple sclerosis. The gene calls are TRBV5-1 and TRBJ1-1; 8 nucleotides match TRBD1. Sequenced sample: CD4+ T cells from PBMCs. The CDR3 coding sequence is TGCGCCAGCAGCCCTACTAGGGACAGGTGGAACACTGAAGCTTTCTTT. It is translated as CASSPTRDRWNTEAFF.